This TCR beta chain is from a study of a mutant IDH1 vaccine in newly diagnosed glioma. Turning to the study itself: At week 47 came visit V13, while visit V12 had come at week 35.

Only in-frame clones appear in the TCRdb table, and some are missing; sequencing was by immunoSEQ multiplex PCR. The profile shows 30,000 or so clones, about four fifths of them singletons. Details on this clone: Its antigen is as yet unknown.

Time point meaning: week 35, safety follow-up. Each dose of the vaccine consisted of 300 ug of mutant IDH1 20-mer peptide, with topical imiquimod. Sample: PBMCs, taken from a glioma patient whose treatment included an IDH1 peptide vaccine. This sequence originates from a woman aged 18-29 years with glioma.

The CDR3 spells CASRREGQSISYEQFF. Here the CDR3 DNA reads TGTGCCAGCAGGCGGGAGGGCCAAAGTATTAGCTATGAGCAGTTCTTC. This chain uses TRBV5-6 with TRBJ2-1; 9 nucleotides align to TRBD2. CDR3 length: 16 residues. Germline-derived CDR1 and CDR2 are SGHDT and YYEEEE. The junction had 14 bases not matched to a gene; V was cut back by 5 bases and J by 8 bases.